A selection of T cell receptor beta chains follows, all from one sample in a study of cytomegalovirus exposure and HLA in healthy donors. Only in-frame clones appear in the TCRdb table, and some are missing; sequencing was by immunoSEQ multiplex PCR. The table records 150,000 to 200,000 clones, roughly 80% of them present only once. Sequencing input: PBMCs. The receptor set was obtained from a woman aged 30 to 39 in good health and CMV-seropositive. The CDR3 runs from the conserved cysteine through the conserved F or W. The D gene is left open where the match is weak. Clone size is given for some rows only: seen once, a few or many times, or a class if the clone is expanded.

>TRBJ1-1|TRBV5-5|TRBD1|NA
TGTGCCAGCAGCTCACGAGGACAGGTGAACACTGAAGCTTTCTTT
CASSSRGQVNTEAFF
>TRBJ2-7|TRBV28|TRBD1|NA
TGTGCCAGCAGACGCACAGGGGGTAACTACGAGCAGTACTTC
CASRRTGGNYEQYF
>TRBJ1-2|TRBV4-3|NA|NA
TGCGCCAGCAGCCAAGATAGGACTGATATCTATGGCTACACCTTC
CASSQDRTDIYGYTF
>TRBJ1-2|TRBV6-5|NA|NA
TGTGCCAGCAGCCCCTTCGGGAGCTATGGCTACACCTTC
CASSPFGSYGYTF
>TRBJ1-3|TRBV7-2|NA|NA
TGTGCCAGCAGCCTGGGTTCGGGGACTGGAAACACCATATATTTT
CASSLGSGTGNTIYF
>TRBJ1-3|TRBV25-1|NA|few
TGTGCCAGTACGCTATCTGGAAACACCATATATTTT
CASTLSGNTIYF
>TRBJ1-4|TRBV29-1|NA|once
TGCAGCGTCGACCCCAGGGATGGTGGTGAAAAACTGTTTTTT
CSVDPRDGGEKLFF
>TRBJ1-4|TRBV30|NA|NA
TGTGCCTGGAGTATACAGGGTGGGTTTGAAAAACTGTTTTTT
CAWSIQGGFEKLFF
>TRBJ1-1|TRBV6-5|NA|NA
TGTGCCAGCAGTTTAGGCCCGGAGACAGGAGAAGCTTTCTTT
CASSLGPETGEAFF
>TRBJ2-7|TRBV6-5|TRBD1|NA
TGTGCCAGCAGTACCGGGACAGGGGGCGTCTACGAGCAGTACTTC
CASSTGTGGVYEQYF
>TRBJ2-7|TRBV10-3|NA|NA
TGTGCCATCAGTGAGAGCTACAGCCCTCGTGTGGAGGCCTACGAGCAGTACTTC
CAISESYSPRVEAYEQYF
>TRBJ2-3|TRBV7-9|NA|few
TGTGCCAGCAGCTTAGGCCTAGCAGCAGATACGCAGTATTTT
CASSLGLAADTQYF
>TRBJ2-2|TRBV2|TRBD2|few
TGTGCCAGCAGGGCGGGGACTAGTGGGGAGCTGTTTTTT
CASRAGTSGELFF
>TRBJ2-2|TRBV25-1|NA|few
TGTGCCAGCAGTGAATGGAGGCCCGGGCGGGGCGGGGAGCTGTTTTTT
CASSEWRPGRGGELFF
>TRBJ2-3|TRBV9|TRBD1|NA
TGTGCCAGCAGCAGGACAGGGACAGATACGCAGTATTTT
CASSRTGTDTQYF
>TRBJ2-1|TRBV4-3|NA|NA
TGCGCCAGCAGCCAAGAAGGGGTAGCGGATAGCTCCTACAATGAGCAGTTCTTC
CASSQEGVADSSYNEQFF
>TRBJ1-6|TRBV18|NA|once
TGTGCCAGCTCACCGGAGGGGTATTCACCCCTCCACTTT
CASSPEGYSPLHF
>TRBJ1-6|TRBV6-5|TRBD1|NA
TGTGCCAGCAGTTTCGACGGACAGGGGGATTCACCCCTCCACTTT
CASSFDGQGDSPLHF
>TRBJ2-7|TRBV19|TRBD2|few
TGTGCCAGTAGTACGACTAGCGGGCGAACCTACGAGCAGTACTTC
CASSTTSGRTYEQYF
>TRBJ1-5|TRBV6-4|TRBD1|NA
TGTGCCAGCAGTGACCCGGGACAGAGCAATCAGCCCCAGCATTTT
CASSDPGQSNQPQHF
>TRBJ2-3|TRBV9|NA|NA
TGTGCCAGCAGCGCGGGTCCCACAGATACGCAGTATTTT
CASSAGPTDTQYF
>TRBJ1-1|TRBV28|TRBD1|NA
TGTGCCAGCACAGTACAGGGGCCGAACACTGAAGCTTTCTTT
CASTVQGPNTEAFF
>TRBJ2-1|TRBV5-4|TRBD1|few
TGTGCCAGCAGCCGGGGACAGAATCCGTACAATGAGCAGTTCTTC
CASSRGQNPYNEQFF
>TRBJ1-5|TRBV6-5|NA|NA
TGTGCCAGCAGGGACAGTAACAATCAGCCCCAGCATTTT
CASRDSNNQPQHF
>TRBJ2-3|TRBV5-5|NA|NA
TGTGCCAGCAGCCCTCGGGCGGGCTCATCCACAGATACGCAGTATTTT
CASSPRAGSSTDTQYF
>TRBJ2-1|TRBV4-3|NA|NA
TGCGCCAGCAGCCACGATAGCAATGAGCAGTTCTTC
CASSHDSNEQFF
>TRBJ2-5|TRBV30|NA|NA
TGTGCCTGGAGTGTACAGGGGGGGGAGACCCAGTACTTC
CAWSVQGGETQYF
>TRBJ2-7|TRBV19|TRBD2|NA
TGTGCCAGTAGTCTAGCGGGGGGGAATCCCTACGAGCAGTACTTC
CASSLAGGNPYEQYF